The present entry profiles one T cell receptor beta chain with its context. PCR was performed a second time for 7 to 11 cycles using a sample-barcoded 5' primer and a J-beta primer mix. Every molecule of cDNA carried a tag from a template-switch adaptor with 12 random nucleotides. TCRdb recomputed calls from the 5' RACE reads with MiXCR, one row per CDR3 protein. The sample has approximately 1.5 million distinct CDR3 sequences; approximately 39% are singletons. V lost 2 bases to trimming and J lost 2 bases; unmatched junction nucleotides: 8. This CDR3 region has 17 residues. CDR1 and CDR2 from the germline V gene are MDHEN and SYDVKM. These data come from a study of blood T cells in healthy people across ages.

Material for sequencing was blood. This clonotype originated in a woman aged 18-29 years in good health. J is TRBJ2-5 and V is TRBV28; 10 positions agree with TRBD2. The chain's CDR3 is CASSLRGGLAIQETQYF. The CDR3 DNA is TGTGCCAGCAGTTTAAGGGGGGGACTAGCGATTCAAGAGACCCAGTACTTC.